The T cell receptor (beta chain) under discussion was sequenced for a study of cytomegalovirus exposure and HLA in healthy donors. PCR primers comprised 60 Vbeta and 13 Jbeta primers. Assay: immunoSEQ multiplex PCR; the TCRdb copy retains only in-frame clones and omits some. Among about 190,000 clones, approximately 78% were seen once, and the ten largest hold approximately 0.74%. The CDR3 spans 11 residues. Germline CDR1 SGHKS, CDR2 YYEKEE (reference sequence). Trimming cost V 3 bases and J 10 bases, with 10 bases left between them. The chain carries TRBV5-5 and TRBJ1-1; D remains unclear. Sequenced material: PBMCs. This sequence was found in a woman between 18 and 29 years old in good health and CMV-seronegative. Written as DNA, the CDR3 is TGTGCCAGCAGCTCGGAGAGGGTAGCTTTCTTT. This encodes CASSSERVAFF.